This T cell receptor beta chain comes out of a study of cytotoxic CD8 clonotypes in ibrutinib-treated CLL. Study as a whole: There were, on average, around 250,000 productive templates and tens of thousands of productive rearrangements per sample.

Measured with immunoSEQ multiplex PCR; TCRdb has only the in-frame clones, and not every one. The sample has about 68,000 clones, approximately 90% seen once. V lost 5 bases to trimming and J lost 1 base; unmatched junction nucleotides: 11. Germline values: CDR1 SGHNT, CDR2 YENEEA. CDR3 size: 18 residues. The material sequenced was PBMCs, taken after 12 months of ibrutinib treatment. The V and J genes are TRBV11-3 and TRBJ1-4, with 9 bases fitting TRBD1. The sequence came from a human donor with chronic lymphocytic leukemia. The DNA of the CDR3 is TGTGCCAGCAGCGAAGGACAGGGGTCTGTCTTAACTAATGAAAAACTGTTTTTT. It yields the protein CASSEGQGSVLTNEKLFF.